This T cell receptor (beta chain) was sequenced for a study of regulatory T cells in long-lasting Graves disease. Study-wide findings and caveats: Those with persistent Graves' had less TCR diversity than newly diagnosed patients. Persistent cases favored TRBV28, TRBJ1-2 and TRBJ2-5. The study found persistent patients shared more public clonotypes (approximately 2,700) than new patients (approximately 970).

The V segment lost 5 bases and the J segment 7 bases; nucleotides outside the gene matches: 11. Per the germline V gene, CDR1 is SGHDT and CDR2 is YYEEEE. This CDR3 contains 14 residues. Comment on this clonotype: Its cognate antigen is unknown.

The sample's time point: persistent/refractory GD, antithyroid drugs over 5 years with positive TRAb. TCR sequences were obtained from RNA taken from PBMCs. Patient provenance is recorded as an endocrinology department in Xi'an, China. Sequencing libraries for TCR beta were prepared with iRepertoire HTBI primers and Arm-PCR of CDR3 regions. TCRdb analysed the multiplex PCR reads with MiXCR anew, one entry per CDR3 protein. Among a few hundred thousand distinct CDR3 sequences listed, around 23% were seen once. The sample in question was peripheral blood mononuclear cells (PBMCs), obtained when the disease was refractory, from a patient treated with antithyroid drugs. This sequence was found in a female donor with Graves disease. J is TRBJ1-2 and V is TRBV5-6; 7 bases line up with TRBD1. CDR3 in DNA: TGTGCCAGCAGATTGAAGGACAGGCTCGCTGGCTACACCTTC. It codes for CASRLKDRLAGYTF.